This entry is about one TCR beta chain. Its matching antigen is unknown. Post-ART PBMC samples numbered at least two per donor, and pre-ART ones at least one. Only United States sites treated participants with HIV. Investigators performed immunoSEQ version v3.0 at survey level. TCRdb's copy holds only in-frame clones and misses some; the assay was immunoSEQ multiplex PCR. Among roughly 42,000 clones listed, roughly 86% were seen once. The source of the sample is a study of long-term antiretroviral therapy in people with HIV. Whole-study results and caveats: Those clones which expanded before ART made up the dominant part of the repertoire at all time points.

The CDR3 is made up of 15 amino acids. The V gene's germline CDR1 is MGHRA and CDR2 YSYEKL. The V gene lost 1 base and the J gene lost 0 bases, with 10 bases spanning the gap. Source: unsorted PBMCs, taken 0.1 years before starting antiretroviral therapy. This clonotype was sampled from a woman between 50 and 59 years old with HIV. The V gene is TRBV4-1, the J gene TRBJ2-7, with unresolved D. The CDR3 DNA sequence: TGCGCCAGCAGCCAAGGTCCTACCGCCTCCTACGAGCAGTACTTC. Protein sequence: CASSQGPTASYEQYF.